Presented here are 30 T cell receptor beta chains from one specimen sequenced in a study of a mutant IDH1 vaccine in newly diagnosed glioma. This sample's time point: week 35, safety follow-up. The investigators gave 300 ug of mutant IDH1 20-mer peptide in each vaccine dose, together with topical imiquimod. The repertoire was sequenced with immunoSEQ multiplex PCR; TCRdb's copy has only in-frame clones and lacks some. The profile shows about 68,000 clones, 84% of them singletons. These TCRs' antigens remain unknown. The input for sequencing was PBMCs, taken from a glioma patient whose treatment included an IDH1 peptide vaccine. The receptor source for this set is a man between 18 and 35 years old with glioma.

This chain joins TRBV7-2 and TRBJ1-2; 7 bases align to TRBD1. From germline, CDR1 is SGHTA and CDR2 FQGNSA. J was trimmed by 4 bases and V by 0 bases; bases with no gene match: 5. The CDR3 has 15 residues. The chain's CDR3 is CASSLAGQDAYGYTF. The CDR3 DNA reads as TGTGCCAGCAGCTTAGCAGGACAGGACGCCTATGGCTACACCTTC.

CDR3 sequence (DNA): TGTGCCAGCAGCCGCCCCGACAGACCGTTCGGAGGATACGAGCAGTACTTC. It codes for CASSRPDRPFGGYEQYF. V gene TRBV11-2 combines with J gene TRBJ2-7; D tentatively reads TRBD1 or TRBD2 (5 bases each). Trimming left V 5 bases short and J 4 bases short, with 24 bases between. Germline-derived CDR1 and CDR2 are SGHAT and FQNNGV. The CDR3 loop spans 17 amino acids.

The chain couples TRBV6-5 to TRBJ1-2; D unresolved. The CDR3 contains 13 residues. Germline CDR1 and CDR2: MNHEY and SVGAGI. V was pared by 0 bases and J by 7 bases, with 9 bases between. In DNA, the CDR3 is TGTGCCAGCAGTTACTCAGGGAGAGGTGGCTACACCTTC. It codes for CASSYSGRGGYTF.

This clone was picked up a small number of times. The chain links TRBV2 to TRBJ1-1, with D uncertain. The V end was cut by 7 bases, the J end by 0 bases, with 9 bases between. This CDR3 has 13 amino acids. Germline V CDR1 and CDR2: SNHLY, FYNNEI. The CDR3 DNA is TGTGCCAGCACTGTACACTTGAACACTGAAGCTTTCTTT. Protein product: CASTVHLNTEAFF.

This clone appeared once. V and J are TRBV6-6 and TRBJ2-7, with D unclear. CDR1 is MNHNY and CDR2 is SVGAGI in the germline V gene (reference sequence). V lost 0 bases and J 3 bases, leaving 12 bases between the germline ends. The CDR3 has 15 amino acids. The CDR3 DNA sequence: TGTGCCAGCAGTTACTCTATGGTCACCGACTACGAGCAGTACTTC. Protein sequence: CASSYSMVTDYEQYF.

The chain is built from TRBV27 and TRBJ1-1, with D maybe TRBD1 (6 bases). Trimming pared 4 bases from V and 4 bases from J, leaving 16 bases between. The length of the CDR3 is 15 residues. Per the germline V gene, CDR1 is MNHEY and CDR2 is SMNVEV (reference sequence). CDR3 residues: CASSSGGGGLTEAFF. The CDR3 region has the DNA TGTGCCAGCAGTTCCGGTGGGGGGGGCCTCACTGAAGCTTTCTTT.

Turning to this clone: A read error may produce the germline difference seen at one junction end. This chain links TRBV18 with TRBJ1-2, with 10 positions matching TRBD1. Germline CDR1 reads KGHSH; CDR2 reads LQKENI. This CDR3 spans 15 amino acids. CDR3 in amino acids: CASSPPSIKDRGISF. Written as DNA, the CDR3 is TGTGCCAGCTCACCACCGAGTATCAAGGACAGGGGGATCTCCTTC.

This chain joins TRBV4-3 and TRBJ2-7; D call uncertain. Trimming took off 0 bases at V and 3 bases at J, with 9 bases between the two ends. Germline CDR1 LGHNA, CDR2 YSLEER. The CDR3 loop spans 14 amino acids. The CDR3 here is CASSQDLGRYEQYF. Here the CDR3 DNA reads TGCGCCAGCAGCCAAGATCTCGGCCGCTACGAGCAGTACTTC.

The rearrangement uses TRBV30 and TRBJ2-7, with TRBD2 matching 11 bases. The CDR3 is made up of 14 amino acids. CDR1 is GTSNPN and CDR2 is SVGIG in the germline V gene (reference sequence). V shed 2 bases, J shed 3 bases, and the junction held 3 bases outside the gene matches. The CDR3 coding sequence is TGTGCCTGGAGTTGGCTAGCGGGGGGCTACGAGCAGTACTTC. It is translated as CAWSWLAGGYEQYF.

The chain links TRBV6-5 to TRBJ1-2; 7 bases agree with TRBD1. Losses at the gene ends were 6 bases for V and 8 bases for J; bases not matched to a gene: 9. The CDR3 contains 13 residues. The germline CDR1 and CDR2 sequences are MNHEY and SVGAGI. CDR3 region: CASRRTTGAGYTF. The CDR3 coding sequence is TGTGCCAGCAGACGAACCACAGGGGCCGGCTACACCTTC.

CDR3 in DNA: TGTGCCAGCAGCTTGGGGACAGGGCCTATCGCAGATACGCAGTATTTT. Translating gives CASSLGTGPIADTQYF. V and J are TRBV5-4 and TRBJ2-3; 8 nucleotides match TRBD1. From germline, CDR1 is SGHNT and CDR2 YYREEE (reference sequence). The trim removed 0 bases at V and 4 bases at J, leaving 7 bases unmatched. This CDR3 has 16 residues. The full variable domain, completed using reference TRBV5-4 and TRBJ2-3, is ETGVTQSPTHLIKTRGQQVTLRCSSQSGHNTVSWYQQALGQGPQFIFQYYREEENGRGNFPPRFSGLQFPNYSSELNVNALELDDSALYLCASSLGTGPIADTQYFGPGTRLTVL.

The CDR3: CASSLGWSGELFF. The CDR3 DNA is TGTGCCAGCAGCCTCGGGTGGTCCGGGGAGCTGTTTTTT. V and J are TRBV11-2 and TRBJ2-2; D is uncertain. The CDR3 runs 13 residues. Trimming stripped 5 bases from V and 6 bases from J, with 10 bases between. Germline V lookup: CDR1 SGHAT, CDR2 FQNNGV. Variable domain in full (rest from reference TRBV11-2 and TRBJ2-2): EAGVAQSPRYKIIEKRQSVAFWCNPISGHATLYWYQQILGQGPKLLIQFQNNGVVDDSQLPKDRFSAERLKGVDSTLKIQPAKLEDSAVYLCASSLGWSGELFFGEGSRLTVL.

This chain joins TRBV10-3 and TRBJ2-1; D is unclear. Germline values: CDR1 ENHRY, CDR2 SYGVKD. The CDR3 contains 12 residues. The V gene lost 5 bases and the J gene lost 5 bases, with 7 bases spanning the gap. CDR3 region: CAISFTDNEQFF. CDR3 DNA sequence: TGTGCCATCAGTTTCACAGACAATGAGCAGTTCTTC.

The rearrangement joins TRBV29-1 to TRBJ2-5, with 7 bases identical to TRBD2. V gave up 4 bases and J gave up 0 bases; unmatched junction bases: 2. CDR3 size: 13 residues. Germline V lookup: CDR1 SQVTM, CDR2 ANQGSEA. The CDR3 protein is CSVGEGNQETQYF. CDR3 in DNA: TGCAGCGTTGGGGAGGGGAACCAAGAGACCCAGTACTTC.

The V and J genes are TRBV19 and TRBJ1-5, with D perhaps TRBD1 (5 bases). The CDR3 contains 17 residues. V lost 6 bases and J lost 0, with 18 bases in between. In germline, CDR1 is LNHDA, CDR2 SQIVND (reference sequence). The CDR3 region is CASRLMKGRGSNQPQHF. In DNA, the CDR3 is TGTGCCAGTAGACTCATGAAAGGGAGGGGTAGCAATCAGCCCCAGCATTTT.

This chain joins TRBV28 and TRBJ2-1; D perhaps matches TRBD1 (5 bases). Germline V CDR1 and CDR2: MDHEN, SYDVKM. V was shortened by 5 bases and J by 16 bases, with 18 bases between the two germline ends. There are 12 residues in the CDR3. As DNA, the CDR3 is TGTGCCAGCAGTCTAGGGGATTTCAGGTATTTCTTC. Translated, it gives CASSLGDFRYFF.

The sample holds a few counts of this clone. This sequence joins TRBV13 and TRBJ1-1; D is undetermined. The CDR3 is 12 residues long. Trimming stripped 2 bases from V and 3 bases from J, with 4 bases between. The germline CDR1 and CDR2 sequences are PRHDT and FYEKMQ (reference sequence). DNA for the CDR3: TGTGCCAGCAGCTTATGGGACACTGAAGCTTTCTTT. The encoded protein is CASSLWDTEAFF.

J is TRBJ1-4 and V is TRBV7-9, with a tentative D call TRBD1 (5 bases). V lost 2 bases to trimming and J lost 8 bases, with 12 bases between them. The CDR3 sequence is 14 residues long. In germline, CDR1 is SEHNR, CDR2 FQNEAQ (reference sequence). CDR3 residues: CASSLSGAREKLFF. CDR3 DNA: TGTGCCAGCAGCTTATCCGGGGCGCGGGAAAAACTGTTTTTT. Filled out from reference TRBV7-9 and TRBJ1-4, the complete variable domain reads DTGVSQNPRHKITKRGQNVTFRCDPISEHNRLYWYRQTLGQGPEFLTYFQNEAQLEKSRLLSDRFSAERPKGSFSTLEIQRTEQGDSAMYLCASSLSGAREKLFFGSGTQLSVL.

The chain carries TRBV7-2 and TRBJ1-6; no firm D call. The ends were cut back, 4 bases at V and 8 bases at J, with 15 bases in the middle. Per germline, CDR1 SGHTA and CDR2 FQGNSA. This CDR3 is built from 15 residues. The CDR3 loop is CASSYEGASHSPLHF. Written as DNA, the CDR3 is TGTGCCAGCAGCTATGAGGGAGCCTCGCATTCACCCCTCCACTTT.

Only one count was recorded for this clone. The chain uses TRBV6-6 and TRBJ1-2; 8 bases fit TRBD1. The CDR3 covers 13 residues. V lost 2 bases and J lost 8; bases outside the gene matches: 4. The V gene's germline CDR1 is MNHNY and CDR2 SVGAGI (reference sequence). The CDR3 DNA follows: TGTGCCAGCAGTTACGACAGGGGAGGAGGCTACACCTTC. Protein product: CASSYDRGGGYTF.

V is TRBV4-3 and J is TRBJ2-3; 7 bases fit TRBD2. V gave up 1 base and J gave up 8 bases; unmatched junction bases: 6. CDR3 length: 14 amino acids. CDR1 is LGHNA, CDR2 YSLEER, per germline. Here the CDR3 DNA reads TGCGCCAGCAGCCAAGTTCGGACTAGTAGTACGCAGTATTTT. It codes for CASSQVRTSSTQYF.

This chain uses TRBV5-6 with TRBJ1-1, with 8 bases lining up with TRBD1. The germline CDR1 and CDR2 sequences are SGHDT and YYEEEE. There are 14 residues in the CDR3. V was pared by 3 bases and J by 1 base, with 2 bases of the junction left unmatched. This CDR3 reads CASSSDRANTEAFF. The CDR3 DNA follows: TGTGCCAGCAGCTCGGACAGGGCGAACACTGAAGCTTTCTTT. The entire variable domain, with the rest obtained from reference TRBV5-6 and TRBJ1-1, is as follows: DAGVTQSPTHLIKTRGQQVTLRCSPKSGHDTVSWYQQALGQGPQFIFQYYEEEERQRGNFPDRFSGHQFPNYSSELNVNALLLGDSALYLCASSSDRANTEAFFGQGTRLTVV.

The CDR3 nucleotides are TGCGCCAGCAGCCAAGCTGGGACAGGGAAGAACACTGAAGCTTTCTTT. Its translation is CASSQAGTGKNTEAFF. The genes are TRBV4-3 and TRBJ1-1, with 9 bases aligning to TRBD1. Trimming cost V 1 base and J 1 base; bases outside gene matches: 4. Germline V lookup: CDR1 LGHNA, CDR2 YSLEER. This CDR3 is built from 16 residues.

This sequence joins TRBV6-6 and TRBJ2-2; D might be TRBD2 (5 bases). This CDR3 contains 14 residues. Trimming pared 7 bases from V and 4 bases from J, leaving 13 bases between. The germline V gene encodes CDR1 MNHNY and CDR2 SVGAGI (reference sequence). CDR3 DNA sequence: TGTGCCAGCAACGCGAGGGTCGGCACCGGGGAGCTGTTTTTT. Residues: CASNARVGTGELFF.

The chain employs TRBV9 and TRBJ1-6, with D unresolved. Germline loops: CDR1 SGDLS, CDR2 YYNGEE. The CDR3 loop spans 15 amino acids. V was trimmed by 0 bases and J by 7 bases, leaving 11 bases between them. As DNA, the CDR3 is TGTGCCAGCAGCGTAGACGCCAGATTAAATTCACCCCTCCACTTT. Its protein is CASSVDARLNSPLHF.

The gene calls are TRBV5-1 and TRBJ2-5; D gene unclear. Trimming stripped 0 bases from V and 5 bases from J, with 11 bases between. The CDR3 contains 14 residues. Looked up from germline, CDR1 is SGHRS and CDR2 is YFSETQ. CDR3 in DNA: TGCGCCAGCAGCTTGGTTCCGGGCGAGGAGACCCAGTACTTC. It encodes CASSLVPGEETQYF.

V gene TRBV27 combines with J gene TRBJ1-2, with D perhaps TRBD1 (6 bases). Germline-derived CDR1 and CDR2 are MNHEY and SMNVEV (reference sequence). Trimming took 5 bases from V and 2 from J, leaving 18 bases between them. CDR3 length equals 16 residues. The CDR3 is CASSLQGQKRNYGYTF. The CDR3 region has the DNA TGTGCCAGCAGTCTACAAGGACAGAAACGCAACTATGGCTACACCTTC.

V is TRBV28 and J is TRBJ1-5; D uncertain. The CDR3 contains 14 residues. The V and J ends lost 2 bases and 6 bases respectively, with 11 bases between them. Looked up from germline, CDR1 is MDHEN and CDR2 is SYDVKM. This CDR3 is CASSLGTTVQPQHF. In DNA, the CDR3 is TGTGCCAGCAGTTTAGGCACCACGGTTCAGCCCCAGCATTTT.

The chain carries TRBV6-6 and TRBJ2-7; D is unclear. The germline V gene has CDR1 MNHNY and CDR2 SVGAGI (reference sequence). The CDR3 length is 12 residues. Trimming removed 2 bases at V and 12 bases at J, with 14 bases between. CDR3 nucleotide sequence: TGTGCCAGCAGTTACCCGAACGATCGAGGGTACTTC. It yields the protein CASSYPNDRGYF.

The chain links TRBV19 to TRBJ1-4, with 7 bases identical to TRBD1. Germline CDR1 is LNHDA and CDR2 is SQIVND (reference sequence). This CDR3 has 17 amino acids. Trimming took 1 base from V and 0 from J; bases not matched to a gene: 5. CDR3 region: CASSIGGGDATNEKLFF. In nucleotides, the CDR3 is TGTGCCAGTAGTATAGGAGGGGGCGACGCAACTAATGAAAAACTGTTTTTT.